The 14 T cell receptor beta chains given below trace back to one sample, sequenced in a study of early T cells in non-severe SARS-CoV-2 infection. MiXCR, applied by TCRdb to the 5' RACE reads, yields one record per CDR3 protein. The data show roughly 60,000 distinct CDR3 sequences, 6.5% to 8.5% seen once. The sequenced sample consisted of whole blood. The receptors here all came from an adult who was a healthcare worker with PCR-confirmed SARS-CoV-2 infection or an uninfected control (not recorded which).

The chain recombines TRBV7-2 with TRBJ2-1, with 7 bases identical to TRBD2. CDR3 length: 15 residues. CDR1 is SGHTA and CDR2 is FQGNSA in the germline V gene. V lost 3 bases, J lost 4 bases, and 6 bases stayed unmatched. The DNA for the CDR3 is TGTGCCAGCAGCTTTGGAGCGGGGCTATACAATGAGCAGTTCTTC. Translating gives CASSFGAGLYNEQFF.

In its sample, this clonotype was seen a few times. This chain links TRBV27 with TRBJ2-7; weak D call: TRBD1 (6 bases). The CDR3 contains 14 residues. In germline, CDR1 is MNHEY, CDR2 SMNVEV (reference sequence). Trimming took 10 bases from V and 2 from J, leaving 18 bases between them. Written as DNA, the CDR3 is TGTGCCACCCTAGACCCGGGACACCCCTACGAGCAGTACTTC. Translating gives CATLDPGHPYEQYF.

This rearrangement joins TRBV2 to TRBJ1-1, with D maybe TRBD1 (6 bases). The CDR3 runs to 14 residues. CDR1 is SNHLY and CDR2 is FYNNEI in the germline V gene. Trimming stripped 4 bases from V and 2 bases from J, with 11 bases between. This CDR3 reads CASSGQAGNTEAFF. CDR3 DNA sequence: TGTGCCAGCAGTGGACAGGCGGGAAACACTGAAGCTTTCTTT.

This clonotype was counted many times. The chain recombines TRBV19 with TRBJ1-2; D uncertain. V gave up 2 bases and J gave up 6 bases, with 13 bases separating them. The CDR3 loop spans 14 amino acids. CDR1 is LNHDA, CDR2 SQIVND, per germline (reference sequence). This chain's CDR3 is CASSIYSAIDGYTF. The DNA for the CDR3 is TGTGCCAGTAGTATATACAGCGCTATAGATGGCTACACCTTC.

There are many counts of this clonotype. This rearrangement joins TRBV27 to TRBJ2-2; D is possibly TRBD2 (6 bases). In germline, CDR1 is MNHEY, CDR2 SMNVEV (reference sequence). V was cut by 6 bases and J by 0 bases, with 29 bases left in between. The CDR3 has 21 amino acids. The CDR3 coding sequence is TGTGCCAGCAGCTACTTTTACTTGAAGATGGGGACTTTTTCGAACACCGGGGAGCTGTTTTTT. Its translation is CASSYFYLKMGTFSNTGELFF.

This clonotype was seen only a few times. The chain recombines TRBV20-1 with TRBJ2-3; 13 positions agree with TRBD2. Germline V CDR1 and CDR2: DFQATT, SNEGSKA (reference sequence). V lost 5 bases, J lost 2 bases, and 1 base stayed unmatched. This CDR3 comprises 14 residues. As DNA, the CDR3 is TGCAGTGCTGGGACTAGCGGGGCCACAGATACGCAGTATTTT. Protein product: CSAGTSGATDTQYF.

This clonotype was seen a handful of times. The V and J genes are TRBV7-9 and TRBJ2-7; perhaps TRBD1 as D (5 bases). Trimming shortened V by 5 bases and J by 3 bases, and 11 bases separated the two germline ends. This CDR3 contains 13 residues. CDR1 is SEHNR and CDR2 is FQNEAQ in the germline V gene (reference sequence). The CDR3 nucleotides are TGTGCCAGCAGCATGACAGTGGACTACGAGCAGTACTTC. Protein: CASSMTVDYEQYF.

A few counts support this clonotype. The V gene is TRBV2, the J gene TRBJ2-5; D remains unclear. CDR3 length: 10 residues. The germline V and J ends were trimmed by 8 bases and 4 bases, with 5 bases remaining between them. Germline V CDR1 and CDR2: SNHLY, FYNNEI. Here the CDR3 DNA reads TGTGCCAGCTCTCGAGAGACCCAGTACTTC. Amino acids: CASSRETQYF.

This clonotype showed up many times. This chain uses TRBV6-1 with TRBJ1-1; D not resolved. With 5 bases removed from V and 4 bases from J, the gap between germline ends came to 11 bases. This CDR3 has 13 residues. Germline V gene data show CDR1 as MNHNS and CDR2 as SASEGT. In nucleotides, the CDR3 is TGTGCCAGCAGTTATCGGGTGGGCACTGAAGCTTTCTTT. It specifies CASSYRVGTEAFF.

The chain carries TRBV12-3 or TRBV12-4 and TRBJ2-2; 15 nucleotides align to TRBD2. The V and J ends lost 5 bases and 3 bases, in that order; junction bases with no gene match: 4. This CDR3 has 17 amino acids. CDR3 region: CASSGLAGGHDTGELFF. CDR3 DNA sequence: TGTGCCAGCAGTGGACTAGCGGGAGGGCACGACACCGGGGAGCTGTTTTTT.

This clonotype was found a few times. The rearrangement joins TRBV20-1 to TRBJ2-7; perhaps TRBD1 as D (5 bases). Trimming shortened V by 5 bases and J by 5 bases, and 13 bases separated the two germline ends. CDR1 and CDR2 (germline): DFQATT, SNEGSKA (reference sequence). The CDR3 spans 12 residues. The CDR3 DNA is TGCAGTGCTCGCCTGGTAGGGGACGAGCAGTACTTC. This sequence encodes CSARLVGDEQYF.

This clonotype was detected a few times. J is TRBJ2-3 and V is TRBV6-6; TRBD2 aligns across 7 bases. This CDR3 spans 14 amino acids. Germline trimming cut 11 bases from V and 5 bases from J; bases unmatched to any gene: 13. The germline V gene has CDR1 MNHNY and CDR2 SVGAGI (reference sequence). CDR3 protein: CASTVGGPEDTQYF. CDR3 DNA: TGTGCCTCCACGGTGGGAGGGCCGGAAGATACGCAGTATTTT.

This clonotype was seen many times. V and J are TRBV5-1 and TRBJ2-6; D remains unclear. Germline V CDR1 and CDR2: SGHRS, YFSETQ. V lost 0 bases to trimming and J lost 0 bases, with 7 bases between them. This CDR3 is built from 16 residues. The CDR3 is CASSLVGSSGANVLTF. CDR3 nucleotides: TGCGCCAGCAGCTTGGTGGGTAGCTCTGGGGCCAACGTCCTGACTTTC.

This clonotype was seen a single time. The junction departs from the called germline gene at one end, perhaps through a read error. The chain joins TRBV5-5 to TRBJ2-2; possibly TRBD2 for D (6 bases). CDR1 and CDR2 (germline): SGHKS, YYEKEE (reference sequence). The CDR3 is made up of 14 amino acids. The CDR3 here is CASSLFSGHGELLF. In nucleotides, the CDR3 is TGTGCCAGCAGCTTGTTTAGCGGCCACGGGGAGCTGCTTTTT.